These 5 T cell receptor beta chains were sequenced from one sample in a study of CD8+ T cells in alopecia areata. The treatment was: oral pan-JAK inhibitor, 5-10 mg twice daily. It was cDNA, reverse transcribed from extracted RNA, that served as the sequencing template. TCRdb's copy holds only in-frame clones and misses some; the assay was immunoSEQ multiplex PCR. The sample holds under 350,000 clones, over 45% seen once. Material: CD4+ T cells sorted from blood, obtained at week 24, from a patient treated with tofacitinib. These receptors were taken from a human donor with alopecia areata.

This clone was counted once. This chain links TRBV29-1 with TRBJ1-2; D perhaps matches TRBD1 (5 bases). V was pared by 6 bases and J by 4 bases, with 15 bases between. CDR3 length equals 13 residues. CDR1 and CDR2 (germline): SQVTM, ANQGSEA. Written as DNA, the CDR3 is TGCAGCGTCGTGGGACGTACAGTCTATGGCTACACCTTC. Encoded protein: CSVVGRTVYGYTF.

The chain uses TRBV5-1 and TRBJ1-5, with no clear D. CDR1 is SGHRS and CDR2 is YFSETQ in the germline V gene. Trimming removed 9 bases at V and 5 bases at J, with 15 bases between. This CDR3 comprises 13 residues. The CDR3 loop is CATLSRFDQPQHF. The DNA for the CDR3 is TGCGCCACCCTGTCCCGGTTCGATCAGCCCCAGCATTTT.

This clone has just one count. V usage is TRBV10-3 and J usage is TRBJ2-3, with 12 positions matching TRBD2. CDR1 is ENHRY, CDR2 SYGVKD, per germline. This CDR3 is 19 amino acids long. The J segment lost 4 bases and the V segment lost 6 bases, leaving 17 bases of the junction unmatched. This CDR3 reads CAIRPRAEASGGAADTQYF. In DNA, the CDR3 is TGTGCCATCAGGCCTCGAGCCGAGGCTAGCGGGGGGGCAGCAGATACGCAGTATTTT.

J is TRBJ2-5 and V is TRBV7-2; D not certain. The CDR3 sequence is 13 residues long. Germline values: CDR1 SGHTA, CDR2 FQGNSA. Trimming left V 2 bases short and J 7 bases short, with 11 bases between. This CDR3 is CASSLKGSWTQYF. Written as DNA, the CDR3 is TGTGCCAGCAGCTTAAAAGGGTCATGGACCCAGTACTTC.

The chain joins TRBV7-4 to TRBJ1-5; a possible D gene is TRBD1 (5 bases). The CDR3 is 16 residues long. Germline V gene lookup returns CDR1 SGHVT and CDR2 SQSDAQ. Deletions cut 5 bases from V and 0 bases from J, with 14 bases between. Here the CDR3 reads CASSQTGACSNQPQHF. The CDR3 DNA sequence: TGTGCCAGCAGCCAAACTGGGGCATGTAGCAATCAGCCCCAGCATTTT.